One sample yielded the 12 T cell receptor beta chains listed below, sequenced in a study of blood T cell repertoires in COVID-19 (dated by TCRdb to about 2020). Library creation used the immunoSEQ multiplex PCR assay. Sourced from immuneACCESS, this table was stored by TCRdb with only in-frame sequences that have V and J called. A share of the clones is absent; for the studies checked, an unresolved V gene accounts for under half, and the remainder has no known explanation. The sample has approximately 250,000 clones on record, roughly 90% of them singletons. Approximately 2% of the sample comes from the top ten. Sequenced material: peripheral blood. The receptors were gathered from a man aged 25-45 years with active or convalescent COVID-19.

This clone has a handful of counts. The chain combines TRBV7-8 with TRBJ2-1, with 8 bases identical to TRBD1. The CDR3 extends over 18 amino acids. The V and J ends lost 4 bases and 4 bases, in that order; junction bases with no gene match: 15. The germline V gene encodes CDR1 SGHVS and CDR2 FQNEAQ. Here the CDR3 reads CASSSTEGRTGRYNEQFF. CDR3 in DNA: TGTGCCAGCAGCTCCACTGAAGGTAGGACAGGGAGATACAATGAGCAGTTCTTC.

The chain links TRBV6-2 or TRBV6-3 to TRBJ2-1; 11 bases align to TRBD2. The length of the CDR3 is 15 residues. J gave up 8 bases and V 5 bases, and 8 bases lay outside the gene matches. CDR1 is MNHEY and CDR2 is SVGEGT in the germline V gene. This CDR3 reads CASSPTSGAYDEQFF. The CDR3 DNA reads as TGTGCCAGCAGTCCGACTAGCGGGGCTTATGATGAGCAGTTCTTC.

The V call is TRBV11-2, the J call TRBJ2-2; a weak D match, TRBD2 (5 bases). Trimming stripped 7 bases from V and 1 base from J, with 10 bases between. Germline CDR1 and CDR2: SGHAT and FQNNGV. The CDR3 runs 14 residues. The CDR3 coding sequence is TGTGCCAGCAAGGAGCGGCTGAACACCGGGGAGCTGTTTTTT. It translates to CASKERLNTGELFF.

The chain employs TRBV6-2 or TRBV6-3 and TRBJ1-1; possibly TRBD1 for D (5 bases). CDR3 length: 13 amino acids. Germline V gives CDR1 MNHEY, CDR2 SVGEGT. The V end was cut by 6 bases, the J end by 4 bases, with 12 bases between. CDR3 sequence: CASSLPGGTEAFF. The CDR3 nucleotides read TGTGCCAGCAGCCTCCCGGGGGGCACTGAAGCTTTCTTT.

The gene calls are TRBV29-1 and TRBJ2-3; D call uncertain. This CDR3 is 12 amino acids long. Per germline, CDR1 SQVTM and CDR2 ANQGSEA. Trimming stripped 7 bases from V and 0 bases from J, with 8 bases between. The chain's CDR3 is CSGAPSTDTQYF. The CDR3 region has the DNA TGCAGCGGGGCTCCTAGCACAGATACGCAGTATTTT.

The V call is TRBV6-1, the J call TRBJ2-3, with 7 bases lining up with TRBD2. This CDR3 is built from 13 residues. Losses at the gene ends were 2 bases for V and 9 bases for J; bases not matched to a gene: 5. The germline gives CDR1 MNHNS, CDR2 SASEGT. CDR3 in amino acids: CASSESLANTQYF. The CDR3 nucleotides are TGTGCCAGCAGTGAATCACTAGCGAACACGCAGTATTTT.

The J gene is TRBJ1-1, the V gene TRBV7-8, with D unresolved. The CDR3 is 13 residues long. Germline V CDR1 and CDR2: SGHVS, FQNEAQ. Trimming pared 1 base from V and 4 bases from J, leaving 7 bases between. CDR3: CASSLGGSTEAFF. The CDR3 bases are TGTGCCAGCAGCTTAGGAGGGTCCACTGAAGCTTTCTTT. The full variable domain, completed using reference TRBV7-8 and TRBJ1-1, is GAGVSQSPRYKVAKRGQDVALRCDPISGHVSLFWYQQALGQGPEFLTYFQNEAQLDKSGLPSDRFFAERPEGSVSTLKIQRTQQEDSAVYLCASSLGGSTEAFFGQGTRLTVV.

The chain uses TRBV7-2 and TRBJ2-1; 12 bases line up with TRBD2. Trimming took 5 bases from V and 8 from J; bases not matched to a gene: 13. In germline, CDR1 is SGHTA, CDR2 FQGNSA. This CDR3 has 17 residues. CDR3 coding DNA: TGTGCCAGCAGCCACGAAAGGACTAGCGGGGTTTCGGATGAGCAGTTCTTC. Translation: CASSHERTSGVSDEQFF.

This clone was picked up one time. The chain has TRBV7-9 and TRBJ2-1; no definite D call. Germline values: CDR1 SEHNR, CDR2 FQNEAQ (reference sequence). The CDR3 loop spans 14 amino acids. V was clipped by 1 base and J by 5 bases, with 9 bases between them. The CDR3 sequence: CASSLELVNNEQFF. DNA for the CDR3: TGTGCCAGCAGCTTAGAGCTAGTAAACAATGAGCAGTTCTTC. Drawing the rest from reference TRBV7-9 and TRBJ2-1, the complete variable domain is DTGVSQNPRHKITKRGQNVTFRCDPISEHNRLYWYRQTLGQGPEFLTYFQNEAQLEKSRLLSDRFSAERPKGSFSTLEIQRTEQGDSAMYLCASSLELVNNEQFFGPGTRLTVL.

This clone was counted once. CDR3 in amino acids: CASRSVRNTEAFF. DNA of the CDR3: TGTGCCAGTAGATCTGTCAGAAACACTGAAGCTTTCTTT. The chain carries TRBV19 and TRBJ1-1; D is undetermined. The germline gives CDR1 LNHDA, CDR2 SQIVND (reference sequence). This CDR3 is built from 13 residues. Trimming stripped 6 bases from V and 2 bases from J, with 10 bases between.

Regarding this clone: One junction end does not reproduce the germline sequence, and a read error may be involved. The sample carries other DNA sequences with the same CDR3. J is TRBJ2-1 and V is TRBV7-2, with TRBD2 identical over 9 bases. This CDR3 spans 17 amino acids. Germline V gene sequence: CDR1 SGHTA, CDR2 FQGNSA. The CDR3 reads CASTLGIGTSLRNEQFF. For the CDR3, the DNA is TGTGCCAGCACTCTCGGGATCGGGACTAGCCTTCGCAATGAACAGTTCTTC.

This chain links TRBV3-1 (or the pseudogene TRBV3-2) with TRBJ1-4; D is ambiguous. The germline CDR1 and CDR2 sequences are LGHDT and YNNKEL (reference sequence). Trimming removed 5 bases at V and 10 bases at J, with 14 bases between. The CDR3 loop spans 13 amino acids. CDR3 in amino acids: CASSAGLGGKLFF. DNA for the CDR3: TGTGCCAGCAGCGCCGGACTAGGCGGAAAACTGTTTTTT.